These 2 T cell receptor beta chains were all obtained from the same sample, sequenced in a study of cytomegalovirus exposure and HLA in healthy donors. Vbeta (60) and Jbeta (13) primers were used in the PCR. The table came from immunoSEQ multiplex PCR; TCRdb's copy has only in-frame clones and leaves some out. The data hold 220,000 or so clones, with approximately 78% observed a single time. The sample taken for sequencing was PBMCs. All receptors come from a woman between 40 and 55 years old in good health and CMV-seronegative.

This clone was seen only a few times. CDR3 nucleotides: TGTGCCAGCAGTACCTCCCGGGAGGGCAATCAGCCCCAGCATTTT. Protein: CASSTSREGNQPQHF. The chain links TRBV27 to TRBJ1-5; D gene ambiguous. Germline V gene data show CDR1 as MNHEY and CDR2 as SMNVEV (reference sequence). V was pared by 5 bases and J by 2 bases, with 13 bases between. This CDR3 is 15 amino acids long.

This clone was recorded once. The rearrangement uses TRBV2 and TRBJ2-7; 11 bases match TRBD1. This CDR3 spans 13 amino acids. V dropped 7 bases and J dropped 4; count of bases not matched to a gene: 3. Looked up from germline, CDR1 is SNHLY and CDR2 is FYNNEI. CDR3 nucleotide sequence: TGTGCCAGCACTGGACAGGGGGCTTACGAGCAGTACTTC. Amino acid sequence: CASTGQGAYEQYF.